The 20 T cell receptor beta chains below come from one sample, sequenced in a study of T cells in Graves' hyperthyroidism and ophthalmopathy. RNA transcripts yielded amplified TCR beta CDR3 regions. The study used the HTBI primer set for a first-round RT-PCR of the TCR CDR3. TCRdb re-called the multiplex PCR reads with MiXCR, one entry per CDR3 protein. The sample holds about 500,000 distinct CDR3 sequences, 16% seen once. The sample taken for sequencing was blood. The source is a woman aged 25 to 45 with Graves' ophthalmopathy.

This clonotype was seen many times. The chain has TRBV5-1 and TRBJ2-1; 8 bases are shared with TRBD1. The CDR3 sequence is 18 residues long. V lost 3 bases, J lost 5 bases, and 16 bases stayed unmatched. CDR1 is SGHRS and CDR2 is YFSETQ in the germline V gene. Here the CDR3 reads CASSSLKLTGEVHNEQFF. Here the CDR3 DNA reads TGCGCCAGCAGCTCCCTAAAGCTGACAGGGGAAGTCCACAATGAGCAGTTCTTC.

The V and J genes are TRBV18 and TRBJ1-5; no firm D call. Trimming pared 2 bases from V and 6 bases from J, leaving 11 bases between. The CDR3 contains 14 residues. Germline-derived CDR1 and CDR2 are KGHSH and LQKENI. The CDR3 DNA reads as TGTGCCAGCTCACCATTGGAGGGAGGTCAGCCCCAGCATTTT. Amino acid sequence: CASSPLEGGQPQHF.

The CDR3 coding sequence is TGTGCCTGGAGCCGAATGGTCGGCGGAAGCTACGAGCAGTACTTC. Translated: CAWSRMVGGSYEQYF. The rearrangement uses TRBV30 and TRBJ2-7; D is ambiguous. The germline gives CDR1 GTSNPN, CDR2 SVGIG (reference sequence). The CDR3 spans 15 residues. Trimming cost V 3 bases and J 3 bases, with 18 bases left between them.

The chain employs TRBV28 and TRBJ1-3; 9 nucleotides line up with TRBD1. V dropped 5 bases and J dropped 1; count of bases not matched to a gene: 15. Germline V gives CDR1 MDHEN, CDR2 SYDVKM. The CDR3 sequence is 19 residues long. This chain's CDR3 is CASSPTWGQGKMSGNTIYF. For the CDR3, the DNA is TGTGCCAGCAGTCCAACCTGGGGACAGGGAAAAATGTCTGGAAACACCATATATTTT.

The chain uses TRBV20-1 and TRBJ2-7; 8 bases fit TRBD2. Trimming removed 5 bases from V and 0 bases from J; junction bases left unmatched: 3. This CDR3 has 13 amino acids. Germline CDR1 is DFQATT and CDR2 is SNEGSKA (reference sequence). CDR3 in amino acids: CSAGSGSSYEQYF. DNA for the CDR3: TGCAGTGCTGGGAGCGGGAGCTCCTACGAGCAGTACTTC.

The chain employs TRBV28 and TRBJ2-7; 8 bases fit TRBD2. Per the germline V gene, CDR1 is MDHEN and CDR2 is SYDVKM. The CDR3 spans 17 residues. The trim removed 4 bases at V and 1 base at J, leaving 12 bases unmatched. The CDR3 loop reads CASSSPAGSGTSYEQYF. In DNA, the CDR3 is TGTGCCAGCAGTTCCCCAGCGGGTAGCGGGACATCCTACGAGCAGTACTTC.

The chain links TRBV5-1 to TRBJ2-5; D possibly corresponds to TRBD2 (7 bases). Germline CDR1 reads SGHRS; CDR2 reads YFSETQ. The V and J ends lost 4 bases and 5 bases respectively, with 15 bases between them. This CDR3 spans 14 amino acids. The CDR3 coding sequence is TGCGCCAGCAGCGGGGGGGGGGGCGAGGAGACCCAGTACTTC. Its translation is CASSGGGGEETQYF.

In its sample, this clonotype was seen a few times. DNA of the CDR3: TGTGCCAGCATAACAGGGGTGCGGAATGGCTACACCTTC. Amino acid sequence: CASITGVRNGYTF. J is TRBJ1-2 and V is TRBV6-1; 7 bases fit TRBD1. Germline V gene lookup returns CDR1 MNHNS and CDR2 SASEGT. The CDR3 totals 13 residues. The trim removed 7 bases at V and 6 bases at J, leaving 8 bases unmatched.

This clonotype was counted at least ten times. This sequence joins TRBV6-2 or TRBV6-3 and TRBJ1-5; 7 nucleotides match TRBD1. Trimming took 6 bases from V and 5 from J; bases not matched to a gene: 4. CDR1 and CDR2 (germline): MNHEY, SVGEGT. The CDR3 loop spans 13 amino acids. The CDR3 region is CASRWGQYQPQHF. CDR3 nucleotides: TGTGCCAGCAGATGGGGACAGTATCAGCCCCAGCATTTT.

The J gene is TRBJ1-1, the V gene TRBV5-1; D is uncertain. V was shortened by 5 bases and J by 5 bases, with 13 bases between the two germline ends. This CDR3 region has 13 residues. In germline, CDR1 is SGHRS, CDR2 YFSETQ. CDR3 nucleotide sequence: TGCGCCAGCAGTTCGGACCCATGGACTGAAGCTTTCTTT. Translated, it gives CASSSDPWTEAFF.

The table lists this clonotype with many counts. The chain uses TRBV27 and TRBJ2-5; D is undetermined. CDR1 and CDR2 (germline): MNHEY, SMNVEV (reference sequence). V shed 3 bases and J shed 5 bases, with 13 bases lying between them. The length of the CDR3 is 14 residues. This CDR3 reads CASSFSARAETQYF. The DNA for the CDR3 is TGTGCCAGCAGTTTTTCGGCCCGGGCGGAGACCCAGTACTTC.

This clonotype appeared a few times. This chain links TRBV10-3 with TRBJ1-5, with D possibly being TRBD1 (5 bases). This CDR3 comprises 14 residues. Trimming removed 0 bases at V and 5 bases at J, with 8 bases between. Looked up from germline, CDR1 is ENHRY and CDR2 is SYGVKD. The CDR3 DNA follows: TGTGCCATCAGTGAGTCCCAGGGACATCAGCCCCAGCATTTT. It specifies CAISESQGHQPQHF.

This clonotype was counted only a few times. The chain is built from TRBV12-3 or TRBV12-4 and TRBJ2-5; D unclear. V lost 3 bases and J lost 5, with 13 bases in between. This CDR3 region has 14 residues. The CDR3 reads CASSFPGPAETQYF. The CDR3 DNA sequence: TGTGCCAGCAGTTTTCCCGGCCCGGCGGAGACCCAGTACTTC.

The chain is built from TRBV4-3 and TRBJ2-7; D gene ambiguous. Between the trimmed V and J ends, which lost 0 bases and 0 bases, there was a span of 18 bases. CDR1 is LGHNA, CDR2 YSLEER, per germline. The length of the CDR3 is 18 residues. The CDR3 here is CASSQDPPASSTSYEQYF. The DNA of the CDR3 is TGCGCCAGCAGCCAAGATCCTCCGGCCAGCTCGACCTCCTACGAGCAGTACTTC.

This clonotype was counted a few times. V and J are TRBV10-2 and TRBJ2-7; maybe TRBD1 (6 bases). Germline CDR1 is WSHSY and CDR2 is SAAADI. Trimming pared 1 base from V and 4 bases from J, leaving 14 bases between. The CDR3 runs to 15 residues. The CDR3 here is CASSELGDIPYEQYF. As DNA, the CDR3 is TGCGCCAGCAGTGAGTTAGGGGACATTCCTTACGAGCAGTACTTC.

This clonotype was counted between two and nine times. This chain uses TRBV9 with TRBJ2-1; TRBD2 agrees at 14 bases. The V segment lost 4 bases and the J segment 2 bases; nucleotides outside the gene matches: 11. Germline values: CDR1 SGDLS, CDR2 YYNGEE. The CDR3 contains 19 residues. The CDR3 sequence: CASSSTGTSGRVAYNEQFF. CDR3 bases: TGTGCCAGCAGCTCAACCGGGACTAGCGGGAGAGTTGCCTACAATGAGCAGTTCTTC.

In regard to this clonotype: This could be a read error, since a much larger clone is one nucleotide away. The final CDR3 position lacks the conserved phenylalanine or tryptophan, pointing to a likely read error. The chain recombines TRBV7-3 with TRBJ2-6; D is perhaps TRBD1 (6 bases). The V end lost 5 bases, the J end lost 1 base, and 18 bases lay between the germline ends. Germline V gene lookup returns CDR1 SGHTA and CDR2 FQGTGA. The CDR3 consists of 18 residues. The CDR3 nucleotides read TGTGCCAGCAGCGCCTCATTGGAACAGGGTTCTGGGGCCAACGTCCTGACTCTC. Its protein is CASSASLEQGSGANVLTL.

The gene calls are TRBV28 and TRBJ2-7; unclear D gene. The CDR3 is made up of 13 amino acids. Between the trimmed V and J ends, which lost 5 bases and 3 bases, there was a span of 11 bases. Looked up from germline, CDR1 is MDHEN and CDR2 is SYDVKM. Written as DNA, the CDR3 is TGTGCCAGCAGTCTCTCCGCTTACTACGAGCAGTACTTC. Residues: CASSLSAYYEQYF.

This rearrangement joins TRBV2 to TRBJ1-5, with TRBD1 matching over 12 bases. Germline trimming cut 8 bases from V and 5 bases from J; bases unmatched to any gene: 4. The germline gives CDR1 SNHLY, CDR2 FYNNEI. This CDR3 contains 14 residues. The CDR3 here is CASGGQGAYQPQHF. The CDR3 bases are TGTGCCAGCGGGGGACAGGGGGCCTATCAGCCCCAGCATTTT.

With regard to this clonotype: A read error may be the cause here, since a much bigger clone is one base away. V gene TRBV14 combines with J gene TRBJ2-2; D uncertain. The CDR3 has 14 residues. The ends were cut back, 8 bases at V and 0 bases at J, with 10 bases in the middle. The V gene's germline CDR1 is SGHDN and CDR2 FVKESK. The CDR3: CASRLQTNTGELFF. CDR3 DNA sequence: TGTGCCAGCCGTTTACAGACGAACACCGGGGAGCTGTTTTTT.